A single sample gave rise to the 27 T cell receptor beta chains below, sequenced in a study of T cell responses to AZD1222 COVID-19 vaccine listed by TCRdb under 2021. Libraries came from the immunoSEQ multiplex PCR assay. TCRdb took over this immuneACCESS table, retaining in-frame rearrangements with V and J assigned. Such tables are incomplete; in checked studies, under half of the missing clones stem from an unresolved V gene, and the remainder is unexplained. The sample contains 75,000 to 100,000 clones, 75% to 90% of them found a single time. The ten largest account for 26% of the sample. What this sample's time point label stands for: baseline before first vaccination. The sample in question was peripheral blood, obtained on day 0 of AZD1222 vaccination. All receptors derive from an adult in good health.

V is TRBV11-3 and J is TRBJ2-1, with D perhaps matching TRBD2 (6 bases). CDR1 SGHNT and CDR2 YENEEA come from the germline V gene. The CDR3 consists of 11 residues. The V gene lost 6 bases and the J gene lost 7 bases, with 7 bases spanning the gap. The CDR3 sequence is CASSRGNEQFF. CDR3 in DNA: TGTGCCAGCAGTCGGGGGAATGAGCAGTTCTTC.

This clone was counted once. The J gene is TRBJ2-5, the V gene TRBV2; 8 bases map to TRBD1. The germline CDR1 and CDR2 sequences are SNHLY and FYNNEI. The ends lost 2 bases at V and 6 bases at J; junction bases unmatched: 8. The CDR3 has 15 residues. The CDR3 is CASSEPTGARKTQYF. As DNA, the CDR3 is TGTGCCAGCAGTGAACCGACAGGGGCCAGGAAGACCCAGTACTTC.

The chain uses TRBV27 and TRBJ1-5, with 8 nucleotides matching TRBD1. The CDR3 contains 16 residues. Germline lookup yields CDR1 MNHEY and CDR2 SMNVEV (reference sequence). The junction had 3 bases not matched to a gene; V was cut back by 1 base and J by 1 base. The CDR3 loop reads CASSLFRQGSNQPQHF. Here the CDR3 DNA reads TGTGCCAGCAGTTTATTCCGACAGGGGAGCAATCAGCCCCAGCATTTT.

For the CDR3, the DNA is TGTGCCAGCAGTTTATCCGGTGGGAGGACAGGGTCTGGCTACACCTTC. Amino acids: CASSLSGGRTGSGYTF. The V gene is TRBV27, the J gene TRBJ1-2; 8 bases match TRBD1. Looked up from germline, CDR1 is MNHEY and CDR2 is SMNVEV (reference sequence). This CDR3 is built from 16 residues. Unmatched junction bases numbered 10, after V lost 0 bases and J lost 7 bases.

V is TRBV9 and J is TRBJ2-4; D is possibly TRBD2 (5 bases). The CDR3 has 15 amino acids. Germline V CDR1 and CDR2: SGDLS, YYNGEE. V was pared by 0 bases and J by 2 bases, with 9 bases between. For the CDR3, the DNA is TGTGCCAGCAGCGTAGCCGGGGATCCCAAAAACATTCAGTACTTC. As protein: CASSVAGDPKNIQYF.

The rearrangement uses TRBV6-5 and TRBJ1-2; 11 nucleotides line up with TRBD1. The CDR3 length is 14 residues. From germline, CDR1 is MNHEY and CDR2 SVGAGI. Germline trimming cut 4 bases from V and 7 bases from J; bases unmatched to any gene: 5. CDR3 sequence (DNA): TGTGCCAGCAGTTCTGGACAGGGGGCGACTGGCTACACCTTC. The encoded protein is CASSSGQGATGYTF.

This clone was seen a few times. Different DNA sequences within this sample yield the same CDR3. The chain recombines TRBV5-6 with TRBJ2-3; D gene ambiguous. Trimming stripped 4 bases from V and 1 base from J, with 4 bases between. Germline values: CDR1 SGHDT, CDR2 YYEEEE. The CDR3 covers 12 residues. CDR3 in DNA: TGTGCCAGCAGCCCGGGCACAGATACGCAGTATTTT. Translated: CASSPGTDTQYF.

V usage is TRBV11-2 and J usage is TRBJ2-1; weak D call: TRBD2 (5 bases). The germline CDR1 and CDR2 sequences are SGHAT and FQNNGV. The germline V and J ends were trimmed by 1 base and 4 bases, with 11 bases remaining between them. The CDR3 runs to 15 residues. DNA of the CDR3: TGTGCCAGCAGCTTAGGTGGGAGTAGGTACAATGAGCAGTTCTTC. Amino acids: CASSLGGSRYNEQFF. The variable domain in full, with the rest retrieved from reference TRBV11-2 and TRBJ2-1, is EAGVAQSPRYKIIEKRQSVAFWCNPISGHATLYWYQQILGQGPKLLIQFQNNGVVDDSQLPKDRFSAERLKGVDSTLKIQPAKLEDSAVYLCASSLGGSRYNEQFFGPGTRLTVL.

The V call is TRBV28, the J call TRBJ1-1; no reliable D call. Trimming left V 5 bases short and J 1 base short, with 11 bases between. CDR3 length: 14 residues. CDR1 and CDR2 from the germline V gene are MDHEN and SYDVKM. In nucleotides, the CDR3 is TGTGCCAGCAGTCCTTGGACGGAGAACACTGAAGCTTTCTTT. Translating gives CASSPWTENTEAFF.

CDR3 DNA: TGTGCTAGTGGTTCGTTTTTGGGACATTTGAACACCGGGGAGCTGTTTTTT. Its protein is CASGSFLGHLNTGELFF. The chain has TRBV12-5 and TRBJ2-2; D is perhaps TRBD1 (6 bases). Germline loops: CDR1 LGHNT, CDR2 FRNRAP. The CDR3 runs 17 residues. V was clipped by 4 bases and J by 1 base, with 16 bases between them.

This chain links TRBV4-3 with TRBJ2-2, with 8 bases lining up with TRBD2. Germline CDR1 LGHNA, CDR2 YSLEER. The CDR3 is 17 residues long. V gave up 3 bases and J gave up 0 bases; unmatched junction bases: 6. This chain's CDR3 is CASSHQLAGSNTGELFF. The DNA for the CDR3 is TGCGCCAGCAGCCACCAATTAGCGGGATCGAACACCGGGGAGCTGTTTTTT.

The gene calls are TRBV7-9 and TRBJ1-1, with TRBD1 matching over 7 bases. Germline V gene lookup returns CDR1 SEHNR and CDR2 FQNEAQ (reference sequence). V trimming: 0 bases; J trimming: 4 bases; junction bases outside the gene matches: 14. This CDR3 is built from 18 residues. This CDR3 is CASSLAATTGRRSTEAFF. The CDR3 DNA follows: TGTGCCAGCAGCTTAGCCGCTACGACAGGGCGGCGCTCCACTGAAGCTTTCTTT.

J is TRBJ2-7 and V is TRBV6-2 or TRBV6-3; 7 positions match TRBD1. CDR3 length equals 18 residues. Germline CDR1 reads MNHEY; CDR2 reads SVGEGT. After removal of 4 bases from V and 0 bases from J, the junction contained 15 bases not matched to a gene. The CDR3 bases are TGTGCCAGCAGTTTAGTAGAGCGATCGGACAGGACCTCCTACGAGCAGTACTTC. Amino acids: CASSLVERSDRTSYEQYF.

The chain carries TRBV2 and TRBJ2-3; 10 bases map to TRBD2. Trimming at V came to 7 bases and at J to 2 bases, leaving 12 bases not matched to a gene. CDR1 SNHLY and CDR2 FYNNEI come from the germline V gene. This CDR3 is 17 amino acids long. CDR3 in amino acids: CASTLTLAGGATDTQYF. DNA of the CDR3: TGTGCCAGCACCCTGACCTTAGCGGGAGGCGCCACAGATACGCAGTATTTT.

The V call is TRBV28, the J call TRBJ1-2, with D hard to call. Germline-derived CDR1 and CDR2 are MDHEN and SYDVKM. Trimming removed 4 bases at V and 5 bases at J, with 14 bases between. The CDR3 is 14 amino acids. CDR3 residues: CASSSPALRYGYTF. In DNA form, the CDR3 reads TGTGCCAGCAGTTCCCCGGCCCTTAGATATGGCTACACCTTC.

This chain joins TRBV28 and TRBJ1-2, with no clear D. This CDR3 has 14 residues. Germline values: CDR1 MDHEN, CDR2 SYDVKM. The V gene lost 2 bases and the J gene lost 1 base, with 8 bases spanning the gap. The CDR3 loop reads CASSLGRINYGYTF. The CDR3 coding sequence is TGTGCCAGCAGTTTAGGACGGATTAACTATGGCTACACCTTC.

The rearrangement uses TRBV28 and TRBJ1-5; D gene unclear. The V gene lost 8 bases and the J gene lost 5 bases, with 16 bases spanning the gap. Germline V CDR1 and CDR2: MDHEN, SYDVKM. This CDR3 has 14 residues. The CDR3 sequence is CASSPGGRHQPQHF. CDR3 DNA sequence: TGTGCCAGCTCTCCGGGAGGGCGGCATCAGCCCCAGCATTTT.

For this clone: A read error may account for a junction end that differs from germline. The V call is TRBV11-3, the J call TRBJ2-7; D perhaps matches TRBD1 (6 bases). This CDR3 region has 15 residues. The germline CDR1 and CDR2 sequences are SGHNT and YENEEA. DNA for the CDR3: TGTGCCAGCAGCTTAGGAGGGGGAAAAGGGTACGGGCAGTACTTC. Its translation is CASSLGGGKGYGQYF.

This clone was seen once. The V call is TRBV4-3, the J call TRBJ2-1; D possibly corresponds to TRBD2 (6 bases). V was pared by 1 base and J by 6 bases, with 13 bases between. Germline V gene lookup returns CDR1 LGHNA and CDR2 YSLEER. The length of the CDR3 is 15 residues. CDR3 bases: TGCGCCAGCAGCCAAGTGGGAGGCGGGCGCAATGAGCAGTTCTTC. It is translated as CASSQVGGGRNEQFF.

For the CDR3, the DNA is TGTGCCAGCAGCCAAGGACAGTTGCCTAATGAAAAACTGTTTTTT. It translates to CASSQGQLPNEKLFF. The chain links TRBV7-9 to TRBJ1-4, with TRBD1 as a possible D gene (6 bases). CDR1 and CDR2 from the germline V gene are SEHNR and FQNEAQ (reference sequence). V lost 5 bases and J 3 bases, leaving 13 bases between the germline ends. The CDR3 is 15 residues long.

About this clone: Other DNA sequences in this sample translate to the same CDR3. V and J are TRBV7-2 and TRBJ2-3; D is unclear. V gave up 1 base and J gave up 4 bases, with 6 bases separating them. CDR3 length: 13 residues. The V gene's germline CDR1 is SGHTA and CDR2 FQGNSA. The CDR3 here is CASSLGPADTQYF. The CDR3 region has the DNA TGTGCCAGCAGCTTAGGCCCCGCAGATACGCAGTATTTT. The full variable domain, its missing parts supplied by reference TRBV7-2 and TRBJ2-3, is GAGVSQSPSNKVTEKGKDVELRCDPISGHTALYWYRQSLGQGLEFLIYFQGNSAPDKSGLPSDRFSAERTGGSVSTLTIQRTQQEDSAVYLCASSLGPADTQYFGPGTRLTVL.

V gene TRBV4-2 combines with J gene TRBJ2-4; TRBD1 agrees at 7 bases. The CDR3 is 15 residues long. Germline V CDR1 and CDR2: LGHNA, YNFKEQ. The V and J ends lost 2 bases and 8 bases, in that order; junction bases with no gene match: 9. The CDR3, as DNA: TGTGCCAGCAGCCAAAAGGACAGGTCCCAAGACATTCAGTACTTC. Translating gives CASSQKDRSQDIQYF.

The chain has TRBV6-2 or TRBV6-3 and TRBJ1-4, with unresolved D. Trimming left V 2 bases short and J 0 bases short, with 13 bases between. Germline V gives CDR1 MNHEY, CDR2 SVGEGT. The CDR3 runs to 17 residues. The CDR3 DNA follows: TGTGCCAGCAGTTACGGACGGGAGCCCACAACTAATGAAAAACTGTTTTTT. Protein product: CASSYGREPTTNEKLFF.

This clone was found a few times. The rearrangement uses TRBV12-3 or TRBV12-4 and TRBJ1-3, with D unresolved. This CDR3 comprises 12 residues. V lost 8 bases and J lost 4, with 9 bases in between. The CDR3 nucleotides are TGTGCCAGCGTCGAGGCCGGAAACACCATATATTTT. Protein: CASVEAGNTIYF.

The chain carries TRBV2 and TRBJ2-1, with 7 bases aligning to TRBD2. V dropped 6 bases and J dropped 2; count of bases not matched to a gene: 10. CDR1 is SNHLY and CDR2 is FYNNEI in the germline V gene. The CDR3 spans 16 residues. The CDR3 bases are TGTGCCAGCAGGCCGACGACCAGCGGGGCCTACAATGAGCAGTTCTTC. Translation gives CASRPTTSGAYNEQFF. Full variable domain (outside the CDR3, taken from reference TRBV2 and TRBJ2-1): EPEVTQTPSHQVTQMGQEVILRCVPISNHLYFYWYRQILGQKVEFLVSFYNNEISEKSEIFDDQFSVERPDGSNFTLKIRSTKLEDSAMYFCASRPTTSGAYNEQFFGPGTRLTVL.

The rearrangement joins TRBV25-1 to TRBJ1-6, with D uncertain. Looked up from germline, CDR1 is MGHDK and CDR2 is SYGVNS. The length of the CDR3 is 13 residues. Between the trimmed V and J ends, which lost 4 bases and 6 bases, there was a span of 7 bases. CDR3 sequence: CASSGSVNSPLHF. The DNA of the CDR3 is TGTGCCAGCAGTGGATCAGTTAATTCACCCCTCCACTTT.

This chain joins TRBV28 and TRBJ2-5, with TRBD1 identical over 7 bases. Germline trimming cut 5 bases from V and 5 bases from J; bases unmatched to any gene: 5. Germline V CDR1 and CDR2: MDHEN, SYDVKM. The CDR3 has 13 amino acids. The CDR3 bases are TGTGCCAGCAGTGCAGGGGGTCCGGAGACCCAGTACTTC. Residues: CASSAGGPETQYF.